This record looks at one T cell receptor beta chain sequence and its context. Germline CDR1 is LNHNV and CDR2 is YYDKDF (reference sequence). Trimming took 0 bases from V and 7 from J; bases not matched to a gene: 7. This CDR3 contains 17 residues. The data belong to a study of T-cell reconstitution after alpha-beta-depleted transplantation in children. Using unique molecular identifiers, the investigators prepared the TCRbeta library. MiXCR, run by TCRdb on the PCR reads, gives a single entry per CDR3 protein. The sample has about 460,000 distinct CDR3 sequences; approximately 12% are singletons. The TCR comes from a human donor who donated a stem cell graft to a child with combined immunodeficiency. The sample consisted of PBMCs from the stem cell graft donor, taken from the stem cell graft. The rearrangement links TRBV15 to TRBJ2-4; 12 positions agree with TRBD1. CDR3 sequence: CATSRDPGTGGANIQYF. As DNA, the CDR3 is TGTGCCACCAGCAGAGACCCCGGGACAGGGGGCGCTAACATTCAGTACTTC.